Below, one T cell receptor beta chain is given with its context. Its matching antigen is unknown. The data were taken from a study of somatic mutations in cytotoxic T cells in rheumatoid arthritis. The study, taken as a whole, reports: The study found no significant difference in CD8+ T-cell clonality between rheumatoid arthritis patients and age-matched healthy controls.

Clones were sequenced by immunoSEQ multiplex PCR, and TCRdb holds only the in-frame ones, with some missing. The sample records roughly 14,000 clones, 80% to 95% being singletons. Germline V lookup: CDR1 MNHNY, CDR2 SVGAGI (reference sequence). V was clipped by 8 bases and J by 6 bases; unmatched bases: 8. The CDR3 consists of 14 residues. The chain uses TRBV6-6 and TRBJ2-1; 9 bases line up with TRBD2. The receptor comes from an older man with rheumatoid arthritis. The sequencing input was CD4+ T cells sorted from blood. CDR3 in DNA: TGTGCCAGCGAGGGTAGCGGGGGCGCCAATGAGCAGTTCTTC. Amino acid sequence: CASEGSGGANEQFF.